Below, one T cell receptor (beta chain) is given with its context. The antigen remains unidentified. The data are from a study of CD8 T cells in Susac syndrome. Study-level background: Sequenced Susac syndrome patients included 5 or 6 with active disease and about 8 who were in remission.

Regarding the study as a whole: In total CD8+ repertoires, approximately 17 Susac-specific public clones were found, and about 5 in CD8+ TEMRA repertoires. The study's TCR sequencing and HLA analysis drew on a certain number of individuals. That number was acknowledged as relatively small.

Reverse transcription used about 0.45 to 1 ug RNA and random hexamers. Amplification of TCR beta CDR3 spanned 54 Vbeta and 13 Jbeta via immunoSEQ multiplex PCR. TCRdb analysed the immunoSEQ multiplex PCR reads with MiXCR anew, one entry per CDR3 protein. The data show some 200,000 distinct CDR3 sequences, more than 85% seen once. The sequenced sample was CD8+ T cells from PBMCs. The sequence came from a human donor with Susac syndrome.

The CDR3 DNA is TGCAGTGCTAGAGATTTTCTGCGGGGACTGAACACAGATACGCAGTATTTT. This gives the protein CSARDFLRGLNTDTQYF. V gene TRBV20-1 combines with J gene TRBJ2-3; weak D call: TRBD2 (6 bases). The germline gives CDR1 DFQATT, CDR2 SNEGSKA (reference sequence). There are 17 residues in the CDR3. V lost 0 bases to trimming and J lost 2 bases, with 18 bases between them.